These 22 T cell receptor beta chains came from one sample sequenced in a study of sequential checkpoint blockade in melanoma. Stated treatment: randomized to nivolumab then ipilimumab (arm A) or the reverse (arm B). TCRdb's copy holds only in-frame clones and misses some; the assay was immunoSEQ multiplex PCR. This repertoire shows 25,000 to 30,000 clones, over 80% found once; its top ten account for about a sixth. The specimen comprised CD8+ T cells sorted from blood (inferred from file names), sampled from a patient given nivolumab and ipilimumab in sequence. The receptors were sampled from a human donor with melanoma.

The V gene is TRBV11-2, the J gene TRBJ2-7; D unresolved. The CDR3 extends over 15 amino acids. The V and J ends lost 1 base and 1 base respectively, with 11 bases between them. Germline V gene sequence: CDR1 SGHAT, CDR2 FQNNGV. The DNA of the CDR3 is TGTGCCAGCAGCTTAGCCGCTTCTAGTTCCTACGAGCAGTACTTC. Translating it yields CASSLAASSSYEQYF.

The J gene is TRBJ1-5, the V gene TRBV4-1; 12 positions agree with TRBD1. V dropped 4 bases and J dropped 6; count of bases not matched to a gene: 4. Germline values: CDR1 MGHRA, CDR2 YSYEKL. This CDR3 region has 15 residues. The CDR3 loop reads CASSLGTGGTQPQHF. For the CDR3, the DNA is TGCGCCAGCAGCCTTGGGACAGGGGGCACTCAGCCCCAGCATTTT.

The chain has TRBV6-4 and TRBJ2-2; maybe TRBD2 (5 bases). The germline V gene has CDR1 MRHNA and CDR2 SNTAGT. The CDR3 has 15 residues. V gave up 3 bases and J gave up 0 bases, with 8 bases separating them. In DNA form, the CDR3 reads TGTGCCAGCAGTGAATACGGGACGAACACCGGGGAGCTGTTTTTT. This codes for CASSEYGTNTGELFF.

The chain employs TRBV27 and TRBJ2-7, with D unresolved. V was pared by 2 bases and J by 3 bases, with 5 bases between. The CDR3 spans 12 residues. Germline CDR1 MNHEY, CDR2 SMNVEV (reference sequence). The CDR3 sequence: CASSLRLYEQYF. The DNA for the CDR3 is TGTGCCAGCAGTTTAAGACTCTACGAGCAGTACTTC.

V is TRBV5-4 and J is TRBJ2-3; TRBD1 matches at 11 bases. Germline CDR1 is SGHNT and CDR2 is YYREEE (reference sequence). The V and J ends lost 0 bases and 4 bases, in that order; junction bases with no gene match: 1. The CDR3 length is 15 residues. The CDR3 bases are TGTGCCAGCAGCTTGGGGACAGGGGGCGCAGATACGCAGTATTTT. Translation gives CASSLGTGGADTQYF.

The rearrangement joins TRBV6-5 to TRBJ2-1, with D possibly TRBD2 on 6 matching bases. V lost 8 bases and J 4 bases, leaving 15 bases between the germline ends. Per germline, CDR1 MNHEY and CDR2 SVGAGI. The CDR3 is 14 residues long. The CDR3 sequence is CASRPGEFYNEQFF. The CDR3 nucleotides read TGTGCCAGCCGCCCGGGGGAGTTTTACAATGAGCAGTTCTTC.

J is TRBJ2-7 and V is TRBV13; maybe TRBD1 (5 bases). The germline gives CDR1 PRHDT, CDR2 FYEKMQ (reference sequence). This CDR3 is 14 amino acids long. Trimming stripped 6 bases from V and 6 bases from J, with 18 bases between. The CDR3 is CASSPAGLLGEQYF. CDR3 in DNA: TGTGCCAGCAGTCCTGCAGGGTTATTAGGCGAGCAGTACTTC.

The genes are TRBV30 and TRBJ1-1; the D gene is possibly TRBD1 (5 bases). The CDR3 is 15 amino acids. With 1 base removed from V and 0 bases from J, the gap between germline ends came to 12 bases. Germline loops: CDR1 GTSNPN, CDR2 SVGIG (reference sequence). The CDR3 nucleotides are TGTGCCTGGAGTGGAACGGGACTGATGAACACTGAAGCTTTCTTT. This encodes CAWSGTGLMNTEAFF.

The rearrangement links TRBV10-2 to TRBJ2-7; the D gene is possibly TRBD2 (5 bases). The germline V gene encodes CDR1 WSHSY and CDR2 SAAADI. Trimming stripped 6 bases from V and 3 bases from J, with 24 bases between. This CDR3 comprises 17 residues. The CDR3 DNA reads TGCGCCAGCAGCGGGGAGAGTGAATACCTAACGGGCTACGAGCAGTACTTC. Translated, it gives CASSGESEYLTGYEQYF.

The gene calls are TRBV7-3 and TRBJ2-3; 10 bases line up with TRBD1. The CDR3 runs to 15 residues. V lost 4 bases, J lost 3 bases, and 4 bases stayed unmatched. Germline loops: CDR1 SGHTA, CDR2 FQGTGA. CDR3 bases: TGTGCCAGCAGCTGGGGACAGGGGAGAACAGATACGCAGTATTTT. Translated: CASSWGQGRTDTQYF. The entire variable domain, with the rest obtained from reference TRBV7-3 and TRBJ2-3, is as follows: GAGVSQTPSNKVTEKGKYVELRCDPISGHTALYWYRQSLGQGPEFLIYFQGTGAADDSGLPNDRFFAVRPEGSVSTLKIQRTERGDSAVYLCASSWGQGRTDTQYFGPGTRLTVL.

DNA of the CDR3: TGTGCTAGTGGTGCGCGGACAGGGGACTACAATGAGCAGTTCTTC. Translation gives CASGARTGDYNEQFF. The chain combines TRBV12-5 with TRBJ2-1; 9 positions agree with TRBD1. Looked up from germline, CDR1 is LGHNT and CDR2 is FRNRAP. Trimming took 5 bases from V and 3 from J; bases not matched to a gene: 5. The CDR3 has 15 amino acids.

The chain carries TRBV25-1 and TRBJ2-2; D possibly corresponds to TRBD1 (5 bases). V was clipped by 3 bases and J by 5 bases, with 7 bases between them. Germline CDR1 reads MGHDK; CDR2 reads SYGVNS. The CDR3 contains 13 residues. In DNA form, the CDR3 reads TGTGCCAGCAGTGATTCAGGGACCGGGGAGCTGTTTTTT. Amino acid sequence: CASSDSGTGELFF.

The rearrangement joins TRBV27 to TRBJ1-1; TRBD1 aligns across 7 bases. The germline V gene encodes CDR1 MNHEY and CDR2 SMNVEV (reference sequence). This CDR3 region has 15 residues. V shed 5 bases, J shed 1 base, and the junction held 7 bases outside the gene matches. As DNA, the CDR3 is TGTGCCAGCAGTACCCGGCGACAGGGGAACACTGAAGCTTTCTTT. Its protein product is CASSTRRQGNTEAFF.

CDR3 coding DNA: TGCAGCGTTACTAGGGACACTGAAGCTTTCTTT. The encoded protein is CSVTRDTEAFF. The chain carries TRBV29-1 and TRBJ1-1; unclear D gene. V was shortened by 5 bases and J by 3 bases, with 7 bases between the two germline ends. The CDR3 is 11 amino acids. Looked up from germline, CDR1 is SQVTM and CDR2 is ANQGSEA.

The chain carries TRBV7-2 and TRBJ1-2; 7 positions match TRBD1. Germline assignment: CDR1 SGHTA and CDR2 FQGNSA. There are 13 residues in the CDR3. After removal of 6 bases from V and 3 bases from J, the junction contained 4 bases not matched to a gene. The CDR3 reads CASSPGTDYGYTF. CDR3 coding DNA: TGTGCCAGCAGTCCAGGGACAGACTATGGCTACACCTTC. The complete variable domain, with remaining parts taken from reference TRBV7-2 and TRBJ1-2, reads GAGVSQSPSNKVTEKGKDVELRCDPISGHTALYWYRQSLGQGLEFLIYFQGNSAPDKSGLPSDRFSAERTGGSVSTLTIQRTQQEDSAVYLCASSPGTDYGYTFGSGTRLTVV.

This clone was detected a few times. The chain carries TRBV27 and TRBJ2-7; D is possibly TRBD1 (6 bases). CDR1 is MNHEY, CDR2 SMNVEV, per germline (reference sequence). Trimming pared 6 bases from V and 1 base from J, leaving 10 bases between. This CDR3 region has 13 residues. For the CDR3, the DNA is TGTGCCAGCAGCACAGGGAGTTCCTACGAGCAGTACTTC. Encoded protein: CASSTGSSYEQYF.

The rearrangement joins TRBV5-1 to TRBJ1-1; 12 nucleotides match TRBD1. Germline V gives CDR1 SGHRS, CDR2 YFSETQ. J was trimmed by 1 base and V by 3 bases; bases with no gene match: 7. The CDR3 sequence is 17 residues long. The CDR3 sequence: CASSWSRDRGRNTEAFF. CDR3 nucleotide sequence: TGCGCCAGCAGCTGGTCCCGGGACAGGGGGCGGAACACTGAAGCTTTCTTT.

The chain employs TRBV7-2 and TRBJ2-7; D is uncertain. Between the trimmed V and J ends, which lost 10 bases and 3 bases, there was a span of 16 bases. Germline V gives CDR1 SGHTA, CDR2 FQGNSA. The length of the CDR3 is 13 residues. The CDR3 DNA is TGTGCCATCGAGGTCAGCAACTTCTACGAGCAGTACTTC. Translating gives CAIEVSNFYEQYF.

This chain connects TRBV12-5 to TRBJ2-7; 10 bases map to TRBD1. The CDR3 totals 14 residues. The trim removed 6 bases at V and 2 bases at J, leaving 4 bases unmatched. CDR1 is LGHNT and CDR2 is FRNRAP in the germline V gene. The CDR3 sequence is CASGTGTGAYEQYF. The DNA for the CDR3 is TGTGCTAGTGGGACCGGGACAGGGGCCTACGAGCAGTACTTC.

Here the CDR3 reads CASSHRLAGGGYIQYF. The CDR3 DNA reads as TGTGCCAGCAGCCACAGACTAGCGGGAGGGGGGTACATTCAGTACTTC. The chain uses TRBV7-9 and TRBJ2-4; the match to TRBD2 covers 14 bases. J gave up 8 bases and V 5 bases, and 8 bases lay outside the gene matches. Germline CDR1 is SEHNR and CDR2 is FQNEAQ (reference sequence). The CDR3 sequence is 16 residues long.

V gene TRBV19 combines with J gene TRBJ2-1; TRBD1 is a possible D gene (6 bases). Per the germline V gene, CDR1 is LNHDA and CDR2 is SQIVND (reference sequence). The V and J ends lost 6 bases and 4 bases respectively, with 10 bases between them. The CDR3 contains 13 residues. CDR3 protein: CASSRDNYNEQFF. Here the CDR3 DNA reads TGTGCCAGTAGCAGGGACAATTACAATGAGCAGTTCTTC.

This clone showed up just once. V and J are TRBV9 and TRBJ1-2, with 10 bases aligning to TRBD1. Germline V CDR1 and CDR2: SGDLS, YYNGEE. The CDR3 has 14 amino acids. The ends lost 2 bases at V and 6 bases at J; junction bases unmatched: 4. The CDR3: CASSVGGQGHGYTF. In nucleotides, the CDR3 is TGTGCCAGCAGCGTTGGGGGACAGGGGCATGGCTACACCTTC.